What follows describes a single T cell receptor beta chain. This sample is drawn from a study of blood T cell repertoires in COVID-19. The overall study: Some COVID-19 samples were acute and others convalescent; all came from the United States, Italy and Spain.

Assay: immunoSEQ multiplex PCR; the TCRdb copy retains only in-frame clones and omits some. Here the sample spans more than 400,000 clones, about 90% being singletons. Participants were placed into cohorts based on the clinical history they reported. The sequence was obtained from a man between 18 and 29 years old who had recovered from COVID-19. The specimen was PBMCs or T cells enriched from blood (not recorded which).

The DNA for the CDR3 is TGTGCCTGGAGTATTGCGGGAGCGTACAATGAGCAGTTCTTC. Amino acids: CAWSIAGAYNEQFF. The chain has TRBV30 and TRBJ2-1, with 7 bases that match TRBD2. Per germline, CDR1 GTSNPN and CDR2 SVGIG (reference sequence). The CDR3 consists of 14 residues. Germline trimming cut 2 bases from V and 4 bases from J; bases unmatched to any gene: 5.